This T cell receptor (beta chain) is from a study of blood T cell repertoires in COVID-19. Turning to the study itself: The United States, Italy and Spain supplied acute and convalescent COVID-19 samples. T cells, B-cell-depleted T cells, or PBMCs supplied cDNA or gDNA.

The J segment lost 3 bases and the V segment lost 5 bases, leaving 7 bases of the junction unmatched. The germline V gene encodes CDR1 LNHDA and CDR2 SQIVND (reference sequence). This CDR3 has 15 amino acids. In the original workflow: Reference gene primer amplification in the assay estimated nucleated cell counts. This table comes from immunoSEQ multiplex PCR, and its TCRdb copy is limited to in-frame clones, with some not included. For V, J and clone size, that table is used; D and trimming come from the DNA. The sample consists of hundreds of thousands of clones, over 80% of them appearing once. The sequencing input was peripheral blood. The source is a woman between 65 and 79 years old with active or convalescent COVID-19. The V and J genes are TRBV19 and TRBJ2-3; 8 positions match TRBD1. Here the CDR3 reads CASSPRTGMTDTQYF. Written as DNA, the CDR3 is TGTGCCAGTAGTCCCCGGACAGGGATGACAGATACGCAGTATTTT. Variable domain in full (rest from reference TRBV19 and TRBJ2-3): DGGITQSPKYLFRKEGQNVTLSCEQNLNHDAMYWYRQDPGQGLRLIYYSQIVNDFQKGDIAEGYSVSREKKESFPLTVTSAQKNPTAFYLCASSPRTGMTDTQYFGPGTRLTVL.